One T cell receptor beta chain is described in this entry. This specimen belongs to a study of blood T cell repertoires in COVID-19. Study context: Donors in the United States, Italy and Spain gave samples during acute or convalescent COVID-19. From T cells, B-cell-depleted T cells, or PBMCs came the material, which was cDNA or gDNA.

As processed by the authors: Amplified reference gene primers provided the basis for estimating nucleated cell counts. Data came from immunoSEQ multiplex PCR; TCRdb stores just in-frame clones and leaves some out. V, J and clone size were drawn from that table, and D and trimming were deduced from the DNA. The repertoire holds some 120,000 clones, with around four fifths as singletons. Sequencing was done on a sample of peripheral blood. The receptor comes from a human donor in a cohort sampled during active COVID-19.

The CDR3 DNA sequence: TGTGCCAGCAAGACAGGGGACAAAAACATTCAGTACTTC. It translates to CASKTGDKNIQYF. The chain employs TRBV6-5 and TRBJ2-4, with TRBD1 matching 8 bases. V shed 7 bases and J 3 bases; nucleotides not matched to a gene: 2. The CDR3 covers 13 residues. CDR1 and CDR2 from the germline V gene are MNHEY and SVGAGI.